The 14 T cell receptor beta chains in this list originate from one sample, sequenced in a study of blood T cell repertoires in COVID-19. Data came from immunoSEQ multiplex PCR; TCRdb stores just in-frame clones and leaves some out. Among roughly 140,000 clones, approximately 85% were seen once, and the ten largest hold 4%. The sequencing input was peripheral blood. These receptor sequences come from an elderly woman with acute or convalescent COVID-19.

The chain employs TRBV4-1 and TRBJ1-6; no clear D. The ends were cut back, 1 base at V and 4 bases at J, with 8 bases in the middle. The CDR3 totals 15 residues. Germline CDR1 is MGHRA and CDR2 is YSYEKL. The CDR3 reads CASSQAEEYNSPLHF. CDR3 nucleotide sequence: TGCGCCAGCAGCCAAGCCGAGGAATATAATTCACCCCTCCACTTT.

The V and J genes are TRBV7-9 and TRBJ1-2; 7 positions match TRBD1. V shed 2 bases and J 0 bases; nucleotides not matched to a gene: 3. This CDR3 spans 15 amino acids. CDR1 SEHNR and CDR2 FQNEAQ come from the germline V gene (reference sequence). CDR3 sequence (DNA): TGTGCCAGCAGCTTAAACACAGGGGCTAACTATGGCTACACCTTC. Its protein is CASSLNTGANYGYTF.

The chain has TRBV10-2 and TRBJ2-2, with D possibly being TRBD1 (5 bases). The ends were cut back, 6 bases at V and 0 bases at J, with 11 bases in the middle. The CDR3 runs to 15 residues. Germline loops: CDR1 WSHSY, CDR2 SAAADI. The CDR3 loop reads CASRDRLSNTGELFF. CDR3 DNA sequence: TGCGCCAGCAGAGACAGACTTTCGAACACCGGGGAGCTGTTTTTT.

This chain joins TRBV5-4 and TRBJ2-5; 12 bases align to TRBD2. This CDR3 is 16 amino acids long. Trimming took 2 bases from V and 2 from J; bases not matched to a gene: 4. Germline V gives CDR1 SGHNT, CDR2 YYREEE (reference sequence). CDR3 nucleotide sequence: TGTGCCAGCAGCTTTGGACTAGCGGGGAGTCAAGAGACCCAGTACTTC. Protein sequence: CASSFGLAGSQETQYF. The full variable domain, completed using reference TRBV5-4 and TRBJ2-5, is ETGVTQSPTHLIKTRGQQVTLRCSSQSGHNTVSWYQQALGQGPQFIFQYYREEENGRGNFPPRFSGLQFPNYSSELNVNALELDDSALYLCASSFGLAGSQETQYFGPGTRLLVL.

This clone was observed a few times. The genes are TRBV6-2 or TRBV6-3 and TRBJ2-1, with TRBD1 as a possible D gene (5 bases). This CDR3 comprises 16 residues. Between the trimmed V and J ends, which lost 4 bases and 7 bases, there was a span of 20 bases. Germline V gene sequence: CDR1 MNHEY, CDR2 SVGEGT. CDR3 protein: CASSFTGGQGWNEQFF. CDR3 DNA sequence: TGTGCCAGCAGTTTCACCGGTGGCCAGGGTTGGAATGAGCAGTTCTTC.

The chain uses TRBV5-1 and TRBJ2-3; 9 bases fit TRBD2. CDR1 and CDR2 from the germline V gene are SGHRS and YFSETQ. Trimming took 6 bases from V and 0 from J; bases not matched to a gene: 5. The CDR3 has 15 amino acids. CDR3 residues: CASKGLAASTDTQYF. CDR3 sequence (DNA): TGCGCCAGCAAGGGACTAGCCGCTAGCACAGATACGCAGTATTTT.

The chain's CDR3 is CASSRTTGQETQYF. DNA for the CDR3: TGTGCCAGCAGTCGAACGACAGGGCAAGAGACCCAGTACTTC. The rearrangement uses TRBV14 and TRBJ2-5; TRBD1 matches 7 bases. The CDR3 contains 14 residues. The germline V gene encodes CDR1 SGHDN and CDR2 FVKESK. J lost 2 bases, V lost 6 bases, and 6 bases had no gene match.

V gene TRBV12-3 or TRBV12-4 combines with J gene TRBJ1-5, with D tentatively TRBD1 (6 bases). The CDR3 sequence is 12 residues long. With 6 bases removed from V and 7 bases from J, the gap between germline ends came to 10 bases. The CDR3: CASRQGQQPQHF. CDR3 nucleotide sequence: TGTGCCAGCAGACAGGGTCAGCAGCCCCAGCATTTT.

This clone was counted only a few times. The rearrangement links TRBV28 to TRBJ2-3, with 8 bases aligning to TRBD1. The CDR3 consists of 14 residues. Losses at the gene ends were 3 bases for V and 5 bases for J; bases not matched to a gene: 4. Germline CDR1 reads MDHEN; CDR2 reads SYDVKM. Here the CDR3 reads CASSFFRGRDTQYF. DNA for the CDR3: TGTGCCAGCAGTTTCTTCAGGGGGCGAGATACGCAGTATTTT.

The chain couples TRBV7-9 to TRBJ1-1; D is uncertain. The CDR3 is 13 amino acids. Germline V gives CDR1 SEHNR, CDR2 FQNEAQ (reference sequence). Trimming took off 1 base at V and 1 base at J, with 4 bases between the two ends. CDR3 sequence reads: CASSLVRNTEAFF. Here the CDR3 DNA reads TGTGCCAGCAGCTTAGTTAGGAACACTGAAGCTTTCTTT.

The CDR3 bases are TGTGCCAGCAGACCCCACAGGGCTGGAGAGACCCAGTACTTC. Protein: CASRPHRAGETQYF. The J gene is TRBJ2-5, the V gene TRBV13, with D perhaps TRBD1 (6 bases). The ends were cut back, 6 bases at V and 4 bases at J, with 15 bases in the middle. The CDR3 runs 14 residues. CDR1 PRHDT and CDR2 FYEKMQ come from the germline V gene (reference sequence). Variable domain in full (rest from reference TRBV13 and TRBJ2-5): AAGVIQSPRHLIKEKRETATLKCYPIPRHDTVYWYQQGPGQDPQFLISFYEKMQSDKGSIPDRFSAQQFSDYHSELNMSSLELGDSALYFCASRPHRAGETQYFGPGTRLLVL.

V and J are TRBV4-1 and TRBJ2-4; D gene uncertain. The CDR3 loop spans 14 amino acids. From germline, CDR1 is MGHRA and CDR2 YSYEKL. Trimming stripped 6 bases from V and 1 base from J, with 10 bases between. CDR3 region: CASRASGAKNIQYF. DNA of the CDR3: TGCGCCAGCAGGGCCTCCGGGGCCAAAAACATTCAGTACTTC.

The chain employs TRBV27 and TRBJ2-3; 7 bases map to TRBD2. J gave up 0 bases and V 4 bases, and 7 bases lay outside the gene matches. The CDR3 is 16 amino acids. Germline CDR1 MNHEY, CDR2 SMNVEV (reference sequence). In DNA, the CDR3 is TGTGCCAGCAGTTCCAGCGGGGCTACTAGCACAGATACGCAGTATTTT. This encodes CASSSSGATSTDTQYF.

The rearrangement links TRBV2 to TRBJ1-5, with D unclear. This CDR3 region has 10 residues. Trimming cost V 8 bases and J 11 bases, with 10 bases left between them. The germline V gene has CDR1 SNHLY and CDR2 FYNNEI. CDR3 sequence reads: CASGETSQHF. CDR3 sequence (DNA): TGTGCCAGCGGGGAGACATCCCAGCATTTT.